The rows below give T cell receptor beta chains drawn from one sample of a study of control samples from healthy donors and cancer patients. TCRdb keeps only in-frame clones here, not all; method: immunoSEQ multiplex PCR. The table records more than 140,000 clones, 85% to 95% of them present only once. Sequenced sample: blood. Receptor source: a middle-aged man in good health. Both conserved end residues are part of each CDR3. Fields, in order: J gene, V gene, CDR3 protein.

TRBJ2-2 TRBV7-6 CASSLVQVPLPGELFF
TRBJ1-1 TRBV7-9 CASSLVWQGSTEAFF
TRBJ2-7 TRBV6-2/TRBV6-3 CASSSYGTAYEQYF
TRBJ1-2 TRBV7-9 CASNPSPHEVSDGYTF
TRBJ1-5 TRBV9 CASSVAGGDNQPQHF
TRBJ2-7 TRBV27 CASSLWTGGSYEQYF
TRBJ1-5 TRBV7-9 CASSPASNQPQHF
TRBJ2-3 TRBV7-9 CASSLVAGESTDTQYF
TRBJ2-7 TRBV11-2 CASSLIGRDEQYF
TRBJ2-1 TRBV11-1 CASRTDYLSYNEQFF
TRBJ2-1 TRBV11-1 CASSSFRDEENEQLF
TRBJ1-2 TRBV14 CASSPISGLYGYTF
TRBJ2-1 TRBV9 CASSAGGGEQFF
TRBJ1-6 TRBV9 CASSVAASARSPLHF
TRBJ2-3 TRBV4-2 CASSQPGTGSDTQYF
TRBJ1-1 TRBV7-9 CASSFFGGPEAFF
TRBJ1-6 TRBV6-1 CASSEIPRDRGLRSPLHF
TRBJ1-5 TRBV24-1 CATSDRQGSNQPQHF
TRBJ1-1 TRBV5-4 CASSPLTDQRNTEAFF
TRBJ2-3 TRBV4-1 CASSQAPSGTGVGDTQYF
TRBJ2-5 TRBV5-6 CASTSPAGETQYF
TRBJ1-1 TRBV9 CASSVAGSNTEAFF
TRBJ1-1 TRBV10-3 CAISTSDRDNTEAFF
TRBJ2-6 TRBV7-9 CASSLVSSGANVLTF
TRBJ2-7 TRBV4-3 CASSLSQGGDRPPYEQYF
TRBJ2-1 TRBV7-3 CASSLTFDRGANEQFF
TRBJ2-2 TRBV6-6 CAASSSSGGGTGELFF
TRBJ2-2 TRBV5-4 CASAMDLNTGELFF
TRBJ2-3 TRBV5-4 CASSRKERSDTQYF
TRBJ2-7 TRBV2 CASSELLARPDYEQYF
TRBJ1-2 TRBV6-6 CASVQGQHSYGYTF
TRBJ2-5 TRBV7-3 CASGSGWIAYQETQYF
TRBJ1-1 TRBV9 CASSGQTGVSTEAFF
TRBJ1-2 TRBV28 CASRSGQLYGYTF
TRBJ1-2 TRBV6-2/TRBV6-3 CASSYGTGGNYGYTF
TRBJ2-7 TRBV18 CASSPGGAGGEQYF
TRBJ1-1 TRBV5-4 CASSLIQGGTTEAFF
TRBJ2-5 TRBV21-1 CASSKEGQRGETQYF
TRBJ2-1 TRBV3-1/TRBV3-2 CASSHSDHDPSGQFF
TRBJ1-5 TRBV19 CASSIGGHFYQPQHF
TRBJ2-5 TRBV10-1 CASSESKDAQETQYF
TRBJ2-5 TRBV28 CASRGGANQETQYF
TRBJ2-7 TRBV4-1 CASSHRIASYEQYF
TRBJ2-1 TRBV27 CASSLHRGGYNEQFF
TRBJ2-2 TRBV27 CASTTPRGWMYTGELFF
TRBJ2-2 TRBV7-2 CASSLAGQGKVGELFF
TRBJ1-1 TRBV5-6 CASSFVTEGAFF
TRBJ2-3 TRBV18 CASSPSGNTDTQYF
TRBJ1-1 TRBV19 CASSIVGANTEAFF
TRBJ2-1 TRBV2 CASRPTSYNEQFF
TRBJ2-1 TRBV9 CASSVVGGGNEQFF
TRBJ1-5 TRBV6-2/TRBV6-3 CASSLTGGKSNQPQHF